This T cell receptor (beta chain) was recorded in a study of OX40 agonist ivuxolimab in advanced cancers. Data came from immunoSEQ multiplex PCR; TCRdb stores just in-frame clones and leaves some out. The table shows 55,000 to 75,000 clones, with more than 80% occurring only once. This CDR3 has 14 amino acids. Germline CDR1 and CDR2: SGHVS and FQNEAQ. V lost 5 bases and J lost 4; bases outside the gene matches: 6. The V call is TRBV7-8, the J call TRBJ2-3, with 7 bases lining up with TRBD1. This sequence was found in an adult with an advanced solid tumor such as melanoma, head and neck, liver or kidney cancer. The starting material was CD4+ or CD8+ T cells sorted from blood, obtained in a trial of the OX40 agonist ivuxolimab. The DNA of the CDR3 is TGTGCCAGCAGCCAGATTACAGGGGCAGATACGCAGTATTTT. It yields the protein CASSQITGADTQYF. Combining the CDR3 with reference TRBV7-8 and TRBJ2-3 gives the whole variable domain GAGVSQSPRYKVAKRGQDVALRCDPISGHVSLFWYQQALGQGPEFLTYFQNEAQLDKSGLPSDRFFAERPEGSVSTLKIQRTQQEDSAVYLCASSQITGADTQYFGPGTRLTVL.